A selection of T cell receptor beta chains follows, all from one sample in a study of identical twins. TCRdb redid the calling of the 5' RACE reads with MiXCR, one entry per CDR3 protein. The repertoire includes under 250,000 distinct CDR3 sequences, less than 8% of them detected once, and 1.9% sits in the top ten. The sample also formed part of further work on yellow fever vaccine responses in identical twins.

The sequenced sample was memory (CD45RO+) T cells sorted from blood. The receptors were gathered from a woman aged 18-35 years in good health. The CDR3 runs from the conserved cysteine through the conserved F or W. D genes are given only for firm matches. Size values are once, few and many counts, or a class for expanded clones, and some rows have none.

v_call	j_call	d_call	clone_size	cdr3_aa	cdr3_nt
TRBV11-3	TRBJ2-7	NA	NA	CASSLGATATYEQYF	TGTGCCAGCAGCTTAGGAGCCACAGCTACCTACGAGCAGTACTTC
TRBV5-1	TRBJ1-6	NA	few	CASSLAGKGLHF	TGCGCCAGCAGCTTGGCCGGGAAAGGGCTCCACTTT
TRBV12-3/TRBV12-4	TRBJ2-6	NA	many	CASSRLDAGANVLTF	TGTGCCAGCTCCCGTTTGGACGCTGGGGCCAACGTCCTGACTTTC
TRBV6-2/TRBV6-3	TRBJ2-5	TRBD2	few	CASSRRLAGVKETQYF	TGTGCCAGCAGTCGCCGACTAGCGGGTGTCAAAGAGACCCAGTACTTC
TRBV29-1	TRBJ2-5	TRBD2	many	CSVEMLASGRGETQYF	TGCAGCGTTGAAATGTTGGCTAGCGGGAGAGGGGAGACCCAGTACTTC
TRBV7-9	TRBJ2-1	NA	many	CASSLEVSEQFF	TGTGCCAGCAGCTTAGAGGTCAGCGAGCAGTTCTTC
TRBV6-2/TRBV6-3	TRBJ2-2	NA	many	CASSYDGFGTANTGELFF	TGTGCCAGCAGTTACGATGGGTTTGGGACGGCGAACACCGGGGAGCTGTTTTTT
TRBV9	TRBJ2-1	NA	NA	CASSDRNGVSSYNEQFF	TGTGCCAGCAGTGATCGAAACGGGGTGAGCTCCTACAATGAGCAGTTCTTC
TRBV12-3/TRBV12-4	TRBJ2-1	TRBD2	few	CASSPGRDAYNEQFF	TGTGCCAGCAGCCCAGGGAGGGACGCCTACAATGAGCAGTTCTTC
TRBV11-2	TRBJ2-5	NA	NA	CASSFVGGDKETQYF	TGTGCCAGCAGCTTTGTGGGGGGGGACAAAGAGACCCAGTACTTC
TRBV29-1	TRBJ2-7	NA	few	CSVASRGKYEQYF	TGCAGCGTTGCCAGCAGGGGAAAGTACGAGCAGTACTTC
TRBV3-1	TRBJ2-2	NA	many	CASRDFNTGELFF	TGTGCCAGCAGGGACTTCAACACCGGGGAGCTGTTTTTT
TRBV11-1	TRBJ2-5	TRBD2	NA	CASSLPGQQTSGSQETQYF	TGTGCCAGCAGCTTACCGGGACAGCAGACTAGCGGGAGCCAAGAGACCCAGTACTTC
TRBV13	TRBJ2-5	NA	NA	CASSRDAQETQYF	TGTGCCAGCAGCCGTGACGCACAAGAGACCCAGTACTTC
TRBV6-1	TRBJ2-5	NA	few	CASSRRSAFETQYF	TGTGCCAGCAGCCGACGGTCAGCGTTTGAGACCCAGTACTTC
TRBV20-1	TRBJ2-1	NA	few	CSASPGDEQFF	TGCAGTGCTAGCCCGGGGGATGAGCAGTTCTTC
TRBV21-1	TRBJ1-2	NA	NA	CASSNEPGRQGKVEGYTF	TGTGCCAGCAGCAACGAACCCGGAAGACAGGGAAAAGTCGAGGGCTACACCTTC
TRBV28	TRBJ2-7	NA	few	CASSSSGLYEQYF	TGTGCCAGCAGTTCCAGCGGGCTGTACGAGCAGTACTTC
TRBV5-1	TRBJ2-7	TRBD2	NA	CASPSGRAYEQYF	TGCGCCAGCCCTAGCGGGAGGGCCTACGAGCAGTACTTC
TRBV30	TRBJ1-1	NA	once	CAWSSRAEAFF	TGTGCCTGGAGTTCCCGAGCTGAAGCTTTCTTT
TRBV28	TRBJ2-7	NA	few	CASSLSDAHYEQYF	TGTGCCAGCAGTTTATCGGACGCACACTACGAGCAGTACTTC
TRBV3-1	TRBJ2-7	TRBD2	many	CASSQIARTSGTYEQYF	TGTGCCAGCAGCCAGATAGCCCGGACTAGCGGGACCTACGAGCAGTACTTC
TRBV3-1	TRBJ2-3	TRBD2	NA	CASSPAGLDTQYF	TGTGCCAGCAGCCCAGCGGGGCTCGATACGCAGTATTTT
TRBV9	TRBJ2-7	NA	many	CASSSPPGYEQYF	TGTGCCAGCAGCTCCCCGCCAGGGTACGAGCAGTACTTC
TRBV28	TRBJ2-5	TRBD2	NA	CASSPGGIAEETQYF	TGTGCCAGCAGTCCCGGGGGGATAGCGGAAGAGACCCAGTACTTC
TRBV20-1	TRBJ2-4	NA	NA	CSALAALAKNIQYF	TGCAGTGCTTTGGCAGCACTAGCCAAAAACATTCAGTACTTC
TRBV14	TRBJ2-1	TRBD2	NA	CASSPGLAGGAFF	TGTGCCAGCAGCCCCGGACTAGCGGGAGGCGCGTTCTTC
TRBV6-1	TRBJ1-5	NA	few	CASSPHGGGNQPQHF	TGTGCCAGCAGCCCCCACGGGGGCGGAAATCAGCCCCAGCATTTT
TRBV7-8	TRBJ1-4	NA	many	CASSLREKLFF	TGTGCCAGCAGCTTACGTGAAAAACTGTTTTTT
TRBV2	TRBJ2-1	TRBD2	many	CASSGLAGGVNEQFF	TGTGCCAGCAGTGGTCTAGCGGGAGGGGTCAATGAGCAGTTCTTC
TRBV6-4	TRBJ2-4	NA	few	CASRDGDVGGAKNIQYF	TGTGCCAGCAGGGATGGTGATGTGGGGGGTGCCAAAAACATTCAGTACTTC
TRBV10-3	TRBJ2-1	NA	few	CAISERDSIYNEQFF	TGTGCCATCAGTGAAAGAGACAGCATATACAATGAGCAGTTCTTC
TRBV12-3/TRBV12-4	TRBJ2-3	NA	NA	CAISLAYRDDGEVGDTQYF	TGTGCCATCAGTTTAGCATACCGGGACGACGGCGAGGTAGGAGATACGCAGTATTTT
TRBV5-6	TRBJ2-3	TRBD2	many	CASSYGTSGGADTQYF	TGTGCCAGCAGCTACGGGACTAGCGGGGGGGCGGATACGCAGTATTTT
TRBV27	TRBJ2-7	NA	NA	CASSLSQGGHEQYF	TGTGCCAGCAGTTTATCGCAGGGTGGGCACGAGCAGTACTTC
TRBV4-3	TRBJ2-2	NA	many	CASSQELARTGELFF	TGCGCCAGCAGCCAAGAATTAGCGAGGACCGGGGAGCTGTTTTTT
TRBV5-6	TRBJ2-6	NA	NA	CASSPIDRGTFWANVLTF	TGTGCCAGCAGCCCCATTGACAGAGGTACCTTCTGGGCCAACGTCCTGACTTTC
TRBV6-4	TRBJ2-5	TRBD2	many	CASSELAGALETQYF	TGTGCCAGCAGTGAGCTAGCGGGAGCTTTGGAGACCCAGTACTTC
TRBV5-1	TRBJ2-1	NA	NA	CASSLFGSGNEQFF	TGCGCCAGCAGCTTGTTCGGTAGCGGCAATGAGCAGTTCTTC
TRBV29-1	TRBJ2-7	NA	many	CSVEAVFEQYF	TGCAGCGTTGAAGCAGTTTTTGAGCAGTACTTC
TRBV6-5	TRBJ2-3	TRBD2	many	CASSYIGLAGADTQYF	TGTGCCAGCAGTTACATAGGACTAGCGGGAGCAGATACGCAGTATTTT
TRBV2	TRBJ2-7	NA	NA	CASWWGWADSYEQYF	TGTGCCAGCTGGTGGGGGTGGGCGGACTCCTACGAGCAGTACTTC
TRBV11-2	TRBJ1-6	NA	few	CASSLYALLGGDNSPLHF	TGTGCCAGCAGCTTATACGCCCTTCTCGGTGGGGATAATTCACCCCTCCACTTT
TRBV24-1	TRBJ2-1	TRBD1	NA	CATSEFDWDRDYNEQFF	TGTGCCACCAGTGAGTTCGATTGGGACAGAGATTACAATGAGCAGTTCTTC
TRBV12-3/TRBV12-4	TRBJ2-2	NA	many	CASRGFSSTGELFF	TGTGCCAGCCGGGGGTTTTCGAGCACCGGGGAGCTGTTTTTT
TRBV5-6	TRBJ2-5	TRBD2	few	CASSPPGPAGGSETQYF	TGTGCCAGCAGCCCACCTGGGCCAGCGGGAGGTTCAGAGACCCAGTACTTC
TRBV3-1	TRBJ2-5	NA	NA	CASGRQVQETQYF	TGTGCCAGCGGCCGACAGGTACAAGAGACCCAGTACTTC
TRBV25-1	TRBJ2-1	TRBD2	few	CASSEIRTGLATGEQFF	TGTGCCAGCAGTGAAATCCGTACCGGACTAGCAACCGGCGAGCAGTTCTTC
TRBV12-5	TRBJ1-1	TRBD1	NA	CASGLSDRGSAEAFF	TGTGCTAGTGGTTTGTCGGACAGGGGTAGCGCTGAAGCTTTCTTT
TRBV11-2	TRBJ2-5	TRBD2	many	CASSLDRASGRTQYF	TGTGCCAGCAGCTTAGATCGGGCTAGCGGGCGGACCCAGTACTTC
TRBV5-5	TRBJ2-7	TRBD1	few	CASSPQGAGDEQYF	TGTGCCAGCAGCCCACAGGGGGCTGGCGACGAGCAGTACTTC
TRBV7-9	TRBJ1-2	NA	NA	CASSLSGGHYTF	TGTGCCAGCAGCTTATCAGGAGGCCACTACACCTTC
TRBV28	TRBJ2-4	TRBD1	many	CASTPGTGGIQYF	TGTGCCAGCACCCCCGGGACAGGTGGCATTCAGTACTTC
TRBV4-3	TRBJ2-2	NA	NA	CASSQVLQGELFF	TGCGCCAGCAGCCAGGTCCTACAAGGGGAGCTGTTTTTT